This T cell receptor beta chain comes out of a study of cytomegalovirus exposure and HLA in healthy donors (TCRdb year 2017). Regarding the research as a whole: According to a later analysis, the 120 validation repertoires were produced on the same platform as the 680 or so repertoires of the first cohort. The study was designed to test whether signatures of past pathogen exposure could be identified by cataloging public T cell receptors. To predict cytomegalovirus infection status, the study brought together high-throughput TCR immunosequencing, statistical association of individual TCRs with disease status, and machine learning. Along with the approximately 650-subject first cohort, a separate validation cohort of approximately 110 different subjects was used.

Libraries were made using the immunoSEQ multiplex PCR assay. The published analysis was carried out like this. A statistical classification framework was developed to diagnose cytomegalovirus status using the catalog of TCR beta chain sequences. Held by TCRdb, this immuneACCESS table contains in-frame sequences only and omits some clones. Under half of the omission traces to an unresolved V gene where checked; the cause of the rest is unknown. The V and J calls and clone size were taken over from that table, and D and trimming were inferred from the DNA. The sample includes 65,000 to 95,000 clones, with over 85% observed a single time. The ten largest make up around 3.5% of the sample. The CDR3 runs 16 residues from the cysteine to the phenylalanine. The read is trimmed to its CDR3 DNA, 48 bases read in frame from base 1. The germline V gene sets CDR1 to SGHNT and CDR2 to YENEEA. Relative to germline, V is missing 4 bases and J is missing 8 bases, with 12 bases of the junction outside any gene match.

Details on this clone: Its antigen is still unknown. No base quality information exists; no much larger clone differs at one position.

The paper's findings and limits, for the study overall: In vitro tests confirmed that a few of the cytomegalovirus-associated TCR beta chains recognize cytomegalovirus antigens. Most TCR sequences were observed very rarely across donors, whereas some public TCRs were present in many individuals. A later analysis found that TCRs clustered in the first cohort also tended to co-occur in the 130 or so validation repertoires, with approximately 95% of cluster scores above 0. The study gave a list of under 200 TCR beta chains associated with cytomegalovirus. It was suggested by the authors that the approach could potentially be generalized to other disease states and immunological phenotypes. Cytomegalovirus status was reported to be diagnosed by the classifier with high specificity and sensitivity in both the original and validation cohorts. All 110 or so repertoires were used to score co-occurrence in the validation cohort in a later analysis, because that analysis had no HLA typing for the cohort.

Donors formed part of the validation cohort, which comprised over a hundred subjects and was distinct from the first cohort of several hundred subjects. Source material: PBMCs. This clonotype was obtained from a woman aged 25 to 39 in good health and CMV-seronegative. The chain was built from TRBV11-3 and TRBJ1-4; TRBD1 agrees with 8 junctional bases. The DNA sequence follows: TGTGCCAGCAGCTCACACCCGGACAGGGTGGAGGAAAAACTGTTTTTT. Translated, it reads CASSSHPDRVEEKLFF.